This entry lists 22 T cell receptor beta chains sequenced from one sample in a study of shared clonotypes between healthy human individuals. This table comes from immunoSEQ multiplex PCR, and its TCRdb copy is limited to in-frame clones, with some not included. This table has under 850,000 clones, 85% to 95% appearing once. CD45RO-negative, CCR7-selected cells formed the naive CD8 fraction, which excluded terminally differentiated effector memory CD45RA+ cells. Material: naive CD8+ T cells sorted from blood. Source of these receptors: a man between 25 and 39 years old in good health.

This clone was counted only a few times. The chain couples TRBV7-9 to TRBJ2-7; the D gene is possibly TRBD2 (6 bases). This CDR3 is built from 14 residues. The V gene's germline CDR1 is SEHNR and CDR2 FQNEAQ (reference sequence). Deletions cut 4 bases from V and 0 bases from J, with 10 bases between. Here the CDR3 DNA reads TGTGCCAGCAGCTATGGGACTGGCTCCTACGAGCAGTACTTC. Residues: CASSYGTGSYEQYF.

The chain is built from TRBV29-1 and TRBJ2-7; D is ambiguous. Germline values: CDR1 SQVTM, CDR2 ANQGSEA. Deletions cut 8 bases from V and 7 bases from J, with 18 bases between. CDR3 length: 12 amino acids. The DNA of the CDR3 is TGCAGCTCCAGAGGCCCCTACGGGGAGCAGTACTTC. This sequence encodes CSSRGPYGEQYF.

V usage is TRBV30 and J usage is TRBJ2-5; D is uncertain. This CDR3 comprises 13 residues. Trimming removed 0 bases from V and 8 bases from J, with 13 bases in between. Germline V gives CDR1 GTSNPN, CDR2 SVGIG (reference sequence). The DNA of the CDR3 is TGTGCCTGGAGTGTACACGGTACGGACACCCAGTACTTC. It encodes CAWSVHGTDTQYF.

This clone has more than one count but fewer than ten. Other DNA sequences in the same sample also yield this CDR3. The chain recombines TRBV4-1 with TRBJ2-1, with 8 positions matching TRBD2. J was trimmed by 4 bases and V by 1 base; bases with no gene match: 3. The germline gives CDR1 MGHRA, CDR2 YSYEKL. The CDR3 length is 15 residues. The chain's CDR3 is CASSQVTSGYNEQFF. CDR3 coding DNA: TGCGCCAGCAGCCAAGTCACTAGCGGATACAATGAGCAGTTCTTC.

This clone was counted once. This chain joins TRBV2 and TRBJ2-1; the D is unclear. The CDR3 is 14 residues long. Between the trimmed V and J ends, which lost 5 bases and 2 bases, there was a span of 10 bases. CDR1 is SNHLY and CDR2 is FYNNEI in the germline V gene. CDR3 sequence reads: CASSTPLAYNEQFF. The CDR3 coding sequence is TGTGCCAGCAGTACTCCACTGGCCTACAATGAGCAGTTCTTC.

V is TRBV14 and J is TRBJ2-4; 7 bases map to TRBD1. Germline trimming cut 5 bases from V and 8 bases from J; bases unmatched to any gene: 21. The CDR3 loop spans 18 amino acids. From germline, CDR1 is SGHDN and CDR2 FVKESK. CDR3 protein: CASSKKPRSTGSDDIQYF. CDR3 nucleotides: TGTGCCAGCAGCAAAAAGCCACGCTCGACAGGGAGTGACGACATTCAGTACTTC.

Points on this clone: Other DNA sequences in this specimen translate into the identical CDR3. The chain couples TRBV6-5 to TRBJ1-1; possibly TRBD1 for D (5 bases). The CDR3 is 13 residues long. The V gene's germline CDR1 is MNHEY and CDR2 SVGAGI. V was shortened by 3 bases and J by 3 bases, with 8 bases between the two germline ends. This CDR3 is CASSYTGYTEAFF. The DNA of the CDR3 is TGTGCCAGCAGTTATACAGGTTACACTGAAGCTTTCTTT.

This chain joins TRBV6-4 and TRBJ2-3, with unresolved D. Germline values: CDR1 MRHNA, CDR2 SNTAGT. This CDR3 has 13 residues. Trimming cost V 2 bases and J 4 bases, with 7 bases left between them. In nucleotides, the CDR3 is TGTGCCAGCAGTGACAGGAACGCAGATACGCAGTATTTT. It translates to CASSDRNADTQYF.

For this clone: Other DNA sequences from this sample encode an identical CDR3 as well. This chain uses TRBV19 with TRBJ2-7; D may be TRBD2 (6 bases). This CDR3 is built from 14 residues. Trimming took 6 bases from V and 0 from J, leaving 12 bases between them. Germline V gene sequence: CDR1 LNHDA, CDR2 SQIVND (reference sequence). CDR3 sequence: CASSPTGSSYEQYF. As DNA, the CDR3 is TGTGCCAGTAGCCCGACCGGGAGCTCCTACGAGCAGTACTTC.

This clone was seen repeatedly, ten times or more. The chain combines TRBV6-1 with TRBJ2-7; 8 bases align to TRBD2. The CDR3 contains 15 residues. Germline values: CDR1 MNHNS, CDR2 SASEGT. Trimming removed 3 bases from V and 5 bases from J; junction bases left unmatched: 9. CDR3 DNA: TGTGCCAGCAGTGAGCTCAGCGGGAGTTCTGACGAGCAGTACTTC. It is translated as CASSELSGSSDEQYF.

The V and J genes are TRBV6-5 and TRBJ2-1; D assignment may be TRBD1 or TRBD2 (5 bases each). The CDR3 spans 15 residues. Germline V gene lookup returns CDR1 MNHEY and CDR2 SVGAGI. V was pared by 6 bases and J by 4 bases, with 16 bases between. This CDR3 reads CASRTGTSDYNEQFF. The CDR3 region has the DNA TGTGCCAGCAGGACCGGGACGAGCGATTACAATGAGCAGTTCTTC.

This clone has a single count. V and J are TRBV27 and TRBJ2-1; TRBD1 agrees at 9 bases. Trimming removed 4 bases from V and 0 bases from J; junction bases left unmatched: 10. CDR1 MNHEY and CDR2 SMNVEV come from the germline V gene (reference sequence). The CDR3 is made up of 18 amino acids. The CDR3 sequence is CASSSRTGANISYNEQFF. The CDR3 coding sequence is TGTGCCAGCAGTTCCAGGACAGGGGCCAATATCTCCTACAATGAGCAGTTCTTC.

The chain has TRBV14 and TRBJ2-7; 7 bases agree with TRBD2. The CDR3 runs to 16 residues. CDR1 is SGHDN and CDR2 is FVKESK in the germline V gene. The junction had 12 bases not matched to a gene; V was cut back by 4 bases and J by 3 bases. Here the CDR3 DNA reads TGTGCCAGCAGCCCACTAAGCGGGATGATTCGCTACGAGCAGTACTTC. This gives the protein CASSPLSGMIRYEQYF.

This clone was detected only a few times. The V gene is TRBV28, the J gene TRBJ1-5; possible D gene TRBD1, 5 bases. The CDR3 covers 15 residues. Trimming shortened V by 11 bases and J by 5 bases, and 22 bases separated the two germline ends. From germline, CDR1 is MDHEN and CDR2 SYDVKM. CDR3 sequence (DNA): TGTGCCTCGACCCCCGGCAGGGTCGGGTATCAGCCCCAGCATTTT. Protein sequence: CASTPGRVGYQPQHF. The entire variable domain, with the rest obtained from reference TRBV28 and TRBJ1-5, is as follows: DVKVTQSSRYLVKRTGEKVFLECVQDMDHENMFWYRQDPGLGLRLIYFSYDVKMKEKGDIPEGYSVSREKKERFSLILESASTNQTSMYLCASTPGRVGYQPQHFGDGTRLSIL.

The chain recombines TRBV11-2 with TRBJ2-7, with a tentative D call TRBD2 (5 bases). Trimming took off 8 bases at V and 5 bases at J, with 10 bases between the two ends. The length of the CDR3 is 11 residues. Germline lookup yields CDR1 SGHAT and CDR2 FQNNGV. The CDR3 DNA is TGTGCCAGCGGGGAGTCCGACGAGCAGTACTTC. Residues: CASGESDEQYF.

This clone occurred once. The chain recombines TRBV9 with TRBJ1-1; D is ambiguous. Germline V gives CDR1 SGDLS, CDR2 YYNGEE. This CDR3 comprises 13 residues. Trimming cost V 4 bases and J 0 bases, with 7 bases left between them. The DNA for the CDR3 is TGTGCCAGCAGCCCCCCCCTGAACACTGAAGCTTTCTTT. Translated, it gives CASSPPLNTEAFF.

The chain has TRBV27 and TRBJ2-5; D gene uncertain. CDR3 length equals 15 residues. From germline, CDR1 is MNHEY and CDR2 SMNVEV (reference sequence). V lost 3 bases and J lost 1, with 12 bases in between. The CDR3 loop reads CASSFGRTRQETQYF. The CDR3 bases are TGTGCCAGCAGTTTCGGGCGTACTCGCCAAGAGACCCAGTACTTC.

The J gene is TRBJ2-7, the V gene TRBV7-2; 11 bases are shared with TRBD2. J gave up 3 bases and V 5 bases, and 6 bases lay outside the gene matches. The CDR3 runs to 15 residues. Germline CDR1 SGHTA, CDR2 FQGNSA. CDR3 residues: CASSITGTSGYEQYF. DNA of the CDR3: TGTGCCAGCAGCATAACCGGGACTAGCGGCTACGAGCAGTACTTC. Full variable domain (missing parts from reference TRBV7-2 and TRBJ2-7): GAGVSQSPSNKVTEKGKDVELRCDPISGHTALYWYRQSLGQGLEFLIYFQGNSAPDKSGLPSDRFSAERTGGSVSTLTIQRTQQEDSAVYLCASSITGTSGYEQYFGPGTRLTVT.

The CDR3 nucleotides read TGTGCCAGCAGCTTATTCGACTCCGTGTACAATGAGCAGTTCTTC. It is translated as CASSLFDSVYNEQFF. The V call is TRBV7-9, the J call TRBJ2-1; D is unresolved. Deletions cut 2 bases from V and 4 bases from J, with 12 bases between. The germline CDR1 and CDR2 sequences are SEHNR and FQNEAQ (reference sequence). CDR3 size: 15 residues. The whole variable domain, filled in from reference TRBV7-9 and TRBJ2-1, reads DTGVSQNPRHKITKRGQNVTFRCDPISEHNRLYWYRQTLGQGPEFLTYFQNEAQLEKSRLLSDRFSAERPKGSFSTLEIQRTEQGDSAMYLCASSLFDSVYNEQFFGPGTRLTVL.

V usage is TRBV11-2 and J usage is TRBJ2-7; D call uncertain. V lost 6 bases, J lost 3 bases, and 6 bases lay in between. The germline gives CDR1 SGHAT, CDR2 FQNNGV. The CDR3 totals 11 residues. CDR3 residues: CASSHSYEQYF. The CDR3 nucleotides are TGTGCCAGCAGTCACAGCTACGAGCAGTACTTC. The full variable domain, its missing parts supplied by reference TRBV11-2 and TRBJ2-7, is EAGVAQSPRYKIIEKRQSVAFWCNPISGHATLYWYQQILGQGPKLLIQFQNNGVVDDSQLPKDRFSAERLKGVDSTLKIQPAKLEDSAVYLCASSHSYEQYFGPGTRLTVT.

On this clone itself: At one end, the junction sequence differs from germline, possibly due to a read error. This chain links TRBV7-7 with TRBJ2-2, with TRBD2 matching 12 bases. Germline CDR1 reads SSHAT; CDR2 reads FNYEAQ (reference sequence). There are 17 residues in the CDR3. CDR3 region: CASSSTGLAGNTGELFF. The CDR3, as DNA: TGTGCTAGCAGCTCGACCGGACTAGCGGGAAACACCGGGGAGCTGTTTTTT.

The V call is TRBV6-6, the J call TRBJ2-5; D is uncertain. The CDR3 consists of 14 residues. V lost 4 bases and J 3 bases, leaving 12 bases between the germline ends. Germline CDR1 reads MNHNY; CDR2 reads SVGAGI (reference sequence). The CDR3 nucleotides are TGTGCCAGCAGTTCTCGGACGCGAGAAGAGACCCAGTACTTC. Its translation is CASSSRTREETQYF.